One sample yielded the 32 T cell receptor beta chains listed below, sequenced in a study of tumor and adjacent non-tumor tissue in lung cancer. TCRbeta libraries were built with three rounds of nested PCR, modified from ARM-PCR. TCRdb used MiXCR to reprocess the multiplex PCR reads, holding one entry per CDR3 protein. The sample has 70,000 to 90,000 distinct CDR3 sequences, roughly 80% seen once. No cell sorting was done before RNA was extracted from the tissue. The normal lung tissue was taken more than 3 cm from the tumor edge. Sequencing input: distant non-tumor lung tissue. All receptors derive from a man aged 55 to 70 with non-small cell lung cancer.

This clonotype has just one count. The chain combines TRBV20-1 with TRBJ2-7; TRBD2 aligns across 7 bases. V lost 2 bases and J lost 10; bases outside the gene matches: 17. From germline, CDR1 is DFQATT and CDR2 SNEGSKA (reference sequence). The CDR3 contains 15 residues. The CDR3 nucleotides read TGCAGTGCTAGAAGGTCCAGCGGGAATCTGAACAAACAGTACTTC. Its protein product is CSARRSSGNLNKQYF.

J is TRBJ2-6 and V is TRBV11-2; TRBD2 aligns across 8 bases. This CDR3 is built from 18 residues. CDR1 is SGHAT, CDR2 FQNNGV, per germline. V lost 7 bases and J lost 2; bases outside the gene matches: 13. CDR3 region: CASIPTSVGATGANVLTF. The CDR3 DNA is TGTGCCAGCATTCCGACTAGCGTGGGAGCCACTGGGGCCAACGTCCTGACTTTC.

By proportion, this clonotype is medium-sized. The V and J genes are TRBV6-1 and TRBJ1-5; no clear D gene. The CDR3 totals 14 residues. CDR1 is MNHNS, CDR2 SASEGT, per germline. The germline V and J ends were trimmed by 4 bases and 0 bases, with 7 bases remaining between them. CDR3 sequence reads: CASSGHNSNQPQHF. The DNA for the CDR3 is TGTGCCAGCAGTGGGCACAATAGCAATCAGCCCCAGCATTTT.

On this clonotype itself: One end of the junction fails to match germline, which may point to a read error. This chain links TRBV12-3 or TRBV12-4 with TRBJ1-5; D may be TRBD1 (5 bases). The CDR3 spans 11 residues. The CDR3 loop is CVSSPGGTQHF. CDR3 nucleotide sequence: TGTGTCAGCAGCCCGGGGGGAACCCAGCATTTT.

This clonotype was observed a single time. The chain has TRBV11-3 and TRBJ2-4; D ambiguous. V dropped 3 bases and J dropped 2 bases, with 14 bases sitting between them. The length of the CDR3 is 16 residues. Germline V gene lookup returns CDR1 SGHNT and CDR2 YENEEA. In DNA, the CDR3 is TGTGCCAGCAGCTTGTCCGGCACATTCACCAAAAACATTCAGTACTTC. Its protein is CASSLSGTFTKNIQYF. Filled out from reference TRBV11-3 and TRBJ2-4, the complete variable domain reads EAGVVQSPRYKIIEKKQPVAFWCNPISGHNTLYWYLQNLGQGPELLIRYENEEAVDDSQLPKDRFSAERLKGVDSTLKIQPAELGDSAVYLCASSLSGTFTKNIQYFGAGTRLSVL.

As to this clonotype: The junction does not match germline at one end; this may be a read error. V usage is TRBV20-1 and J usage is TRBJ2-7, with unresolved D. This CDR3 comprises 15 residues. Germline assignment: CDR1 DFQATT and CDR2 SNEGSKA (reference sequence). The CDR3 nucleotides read TGCAATGCTAGAGATTTCGACACGTCCTCCTACGATCAGTACTTC. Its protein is CNARDFDTSSYDQYF.

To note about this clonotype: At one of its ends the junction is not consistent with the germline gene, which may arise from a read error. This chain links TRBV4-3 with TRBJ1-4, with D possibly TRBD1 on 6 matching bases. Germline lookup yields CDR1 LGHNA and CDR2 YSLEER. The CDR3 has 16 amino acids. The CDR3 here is CASSQGRGIRNEKLFF. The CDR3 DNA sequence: TGTGCCAGTAGCCAAGGGAGGGGGATCAGGAATGAAAAACTGTTTTTT.

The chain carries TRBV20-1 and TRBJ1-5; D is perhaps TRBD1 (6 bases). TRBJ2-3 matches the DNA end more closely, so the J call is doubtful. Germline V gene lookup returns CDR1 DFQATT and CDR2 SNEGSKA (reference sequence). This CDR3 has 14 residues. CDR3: CSAKSAGVDHPQYF. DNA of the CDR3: TGCAGTGCTAAGTCTGCAGGGGTTGATCACCCCCAGTATTTT.

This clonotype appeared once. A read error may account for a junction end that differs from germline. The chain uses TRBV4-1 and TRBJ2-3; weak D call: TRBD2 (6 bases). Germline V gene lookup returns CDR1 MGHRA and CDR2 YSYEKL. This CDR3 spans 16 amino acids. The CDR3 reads CASSPWPGDRTDRQYF. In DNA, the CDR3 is TGCGCCAGCAGCCCGTGGCCGGGAGACCGCACCGATAGGCAGTATTTT.

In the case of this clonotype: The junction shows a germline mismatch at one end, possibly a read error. The CDR3 region is CPSSSEGGRSNEQFF. The CDR3 DNA reads TGTCCCAGCAGCTCCGAGGGGGGGCGAAGCAATGAGCAGTTCTTC. V usage is TRBV11-3 and J usage is TRBJ2-1; TRBD2 is a possible D gene (7 bases). This CDR3 has 15 residues. From germline, CDR1 is SGHNT and CDR2 YENEEA.

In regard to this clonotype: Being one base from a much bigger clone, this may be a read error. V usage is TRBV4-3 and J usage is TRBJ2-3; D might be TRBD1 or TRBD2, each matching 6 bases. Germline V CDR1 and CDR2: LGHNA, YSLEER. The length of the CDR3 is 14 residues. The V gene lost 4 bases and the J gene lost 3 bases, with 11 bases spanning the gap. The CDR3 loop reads CASSLGGVTDTQYF. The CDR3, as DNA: TGCGCCAGCAGCCTCGGGGGCGTGACAGATACGCAGTATTTT.

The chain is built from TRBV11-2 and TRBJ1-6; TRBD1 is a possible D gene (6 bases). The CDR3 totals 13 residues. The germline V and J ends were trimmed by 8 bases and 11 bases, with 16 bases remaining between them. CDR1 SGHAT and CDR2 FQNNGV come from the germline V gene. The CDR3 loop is CASAGGRGPPLHF. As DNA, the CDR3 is TGTGCCAGCGCGGGGGGGCGGGGACCACCCCTCCACTTT.

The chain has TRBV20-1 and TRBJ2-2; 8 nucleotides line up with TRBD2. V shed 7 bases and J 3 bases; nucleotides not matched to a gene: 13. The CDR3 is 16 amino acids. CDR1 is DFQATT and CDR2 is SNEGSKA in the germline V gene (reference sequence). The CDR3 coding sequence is TGCAGTGTTAGGGGGACTAGGAGGGGAGACACCGGGGAGCTGTTTTTT. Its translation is CSVRGTRRGDTGELFF.

In nucleotides, the CDR3 is TGCAGCGTGGCCGGGACATGCGGCACAGATACGCAGTATTTT. It yields the protein CSVAGTCGTDTQYF. The chain joins TRBV29-1 to TRBJ2-3; D might be TRBD1 (6 bases). Trimming removed 6 bases at V and 1 base at J, with 14 bases between. Germline CDR1 and CDR2: SQVTM and ANQGSEA. This CDR3 has 14 amino acids.

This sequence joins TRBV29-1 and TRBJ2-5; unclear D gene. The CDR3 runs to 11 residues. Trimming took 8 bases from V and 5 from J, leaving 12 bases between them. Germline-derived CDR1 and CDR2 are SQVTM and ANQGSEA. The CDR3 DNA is TGCAGCTTTTTTGTGGGGGAGACCCAGTACTTC. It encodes CSFFVGETQYF.

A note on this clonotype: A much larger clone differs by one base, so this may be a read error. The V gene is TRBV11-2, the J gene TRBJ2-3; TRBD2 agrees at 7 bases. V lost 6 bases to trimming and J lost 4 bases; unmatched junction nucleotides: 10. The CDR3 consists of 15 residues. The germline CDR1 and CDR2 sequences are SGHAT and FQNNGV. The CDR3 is CASSPGPAGSDTQYF. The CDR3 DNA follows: TGTGCCAGCAGTCCAGGACCAGCGGGATCAGATACGCAGTATTTT. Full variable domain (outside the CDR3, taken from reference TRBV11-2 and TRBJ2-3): EAGVAQSPRYKIIEKRQSVAFWCNPISGHATLYWYQQILGQGPKLLIQFQNNGVVDDSQLPKDRFSAERLKGVDSTLKIQPAKLEDSAVYLCASSPGPAGSDTQYFGPGTRLTVL.

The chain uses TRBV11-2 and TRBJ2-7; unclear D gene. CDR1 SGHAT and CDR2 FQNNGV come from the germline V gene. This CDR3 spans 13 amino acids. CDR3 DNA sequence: TGTCTCAGCAGGAGAGGCGTCTCCTACAATCAGTACTTC. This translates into CLSRRGVSYNQYF.

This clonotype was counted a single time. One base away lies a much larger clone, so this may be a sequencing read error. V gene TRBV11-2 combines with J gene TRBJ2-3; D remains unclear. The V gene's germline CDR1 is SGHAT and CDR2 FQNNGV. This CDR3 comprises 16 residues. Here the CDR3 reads CVSSPVGYPLPDTQYF. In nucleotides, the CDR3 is TGTGTCAGCAGCCCGGTGGGTTACCCGCTTCCAGATACGCAGTATTTT.

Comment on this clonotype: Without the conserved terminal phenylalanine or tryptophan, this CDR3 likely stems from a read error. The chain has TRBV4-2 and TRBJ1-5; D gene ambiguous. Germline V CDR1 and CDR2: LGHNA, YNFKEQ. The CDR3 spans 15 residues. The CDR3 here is CASSQDVRSNQPQHS. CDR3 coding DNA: TGTGCCAGTAGCCAAGATGTCCGTAGCAATCAGCCCCAGCATTCT.

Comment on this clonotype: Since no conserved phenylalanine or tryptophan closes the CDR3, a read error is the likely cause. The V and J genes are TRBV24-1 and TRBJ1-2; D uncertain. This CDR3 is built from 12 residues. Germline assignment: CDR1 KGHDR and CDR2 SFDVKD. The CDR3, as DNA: TGTGTCACCAGTGACCGGGTCGATGGCTACACCCTC. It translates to CVTSDRVDGYTL.

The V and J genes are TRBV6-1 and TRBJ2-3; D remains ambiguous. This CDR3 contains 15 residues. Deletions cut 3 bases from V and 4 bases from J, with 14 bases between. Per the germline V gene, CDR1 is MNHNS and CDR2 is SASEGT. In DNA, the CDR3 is TGTGCCAGCAGTGATCCTACTCTTGGGGCAGATACGCAGTATTTT. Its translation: CASSDPTLGADTQYF.

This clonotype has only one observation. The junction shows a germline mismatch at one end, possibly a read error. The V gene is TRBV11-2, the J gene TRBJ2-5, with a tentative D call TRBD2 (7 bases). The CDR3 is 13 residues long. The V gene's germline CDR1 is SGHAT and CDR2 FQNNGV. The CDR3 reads CASSIGGGETQYF. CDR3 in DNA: TGTGCCAGCAGCATAGGGGGGGGCGAGACCCAGTATTTC.

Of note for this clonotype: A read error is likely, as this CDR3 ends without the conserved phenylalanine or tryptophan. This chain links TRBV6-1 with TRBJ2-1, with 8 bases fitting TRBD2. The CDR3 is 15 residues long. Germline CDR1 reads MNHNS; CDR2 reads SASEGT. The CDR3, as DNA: TGTGCCAGCAGTGATGCTGCGGGAGGTCACAATGAACAGTTCTAC. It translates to CASSDAAGGHNEQFY.

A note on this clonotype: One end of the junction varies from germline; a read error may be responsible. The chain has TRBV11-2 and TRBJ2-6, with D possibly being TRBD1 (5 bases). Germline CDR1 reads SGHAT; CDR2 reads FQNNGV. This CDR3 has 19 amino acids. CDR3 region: CASSLVPKDGPYGAIVLTF. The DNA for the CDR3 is TGTGCCAGCAGCTTAGTTCCAAAGGACGGGCCATATGGGGCCATCGTCCTGACTTTC.

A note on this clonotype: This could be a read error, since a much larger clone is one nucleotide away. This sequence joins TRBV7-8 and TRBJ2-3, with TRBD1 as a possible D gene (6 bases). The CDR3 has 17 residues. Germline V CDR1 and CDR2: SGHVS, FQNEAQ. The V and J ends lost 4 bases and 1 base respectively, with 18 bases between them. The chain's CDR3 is CASSSRDINGGTDTQYF. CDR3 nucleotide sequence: TGTGCCAGCAGCTCCAGGGACATAAACGGGGGCACAGATACGCAGTATTTT.

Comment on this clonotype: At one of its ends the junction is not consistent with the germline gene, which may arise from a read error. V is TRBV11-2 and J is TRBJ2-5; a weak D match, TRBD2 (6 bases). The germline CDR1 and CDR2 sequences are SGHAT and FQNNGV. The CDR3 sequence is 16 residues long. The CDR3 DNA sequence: TGTGCCAGAAGCTCCACAATGGGGAGGCCAAAGGAGACCCAGCACTTC. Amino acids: CARSSTMGRPKETQHF.

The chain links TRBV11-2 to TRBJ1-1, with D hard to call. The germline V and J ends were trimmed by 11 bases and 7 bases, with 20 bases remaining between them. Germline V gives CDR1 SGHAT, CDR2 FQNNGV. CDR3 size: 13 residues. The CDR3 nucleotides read TGTGCCGGTGGCTTGCAAGGAGGTCGTGAAGCTTTCTTT. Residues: CAGGLQGGREAFF.

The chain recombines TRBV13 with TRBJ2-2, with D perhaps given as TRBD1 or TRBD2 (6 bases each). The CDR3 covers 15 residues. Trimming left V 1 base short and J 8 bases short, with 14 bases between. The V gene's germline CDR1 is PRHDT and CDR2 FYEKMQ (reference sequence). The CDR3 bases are TGTGCCAGCAGCTTAGTCGGGGGCGCCGTTGGGGAGCTGTTTTTT. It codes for CASSLVGGAVGELFF.

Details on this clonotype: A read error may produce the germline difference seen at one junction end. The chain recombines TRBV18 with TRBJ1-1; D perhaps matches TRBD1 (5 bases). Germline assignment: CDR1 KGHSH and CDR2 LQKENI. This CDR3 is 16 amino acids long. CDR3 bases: TGTGCCAGTTCACCATTCGGGGGGAATCCGATTACTGAAGCTATCTTT. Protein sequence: CASSPFGGNPITEAIF.

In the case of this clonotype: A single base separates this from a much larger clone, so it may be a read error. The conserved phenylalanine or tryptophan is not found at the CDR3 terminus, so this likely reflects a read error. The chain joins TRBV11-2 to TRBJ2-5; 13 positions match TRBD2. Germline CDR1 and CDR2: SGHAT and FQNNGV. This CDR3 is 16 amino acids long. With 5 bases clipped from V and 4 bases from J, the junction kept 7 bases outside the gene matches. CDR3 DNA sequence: TGTGCCAGCAGCCAGGGACTAGCGGGATTAGTAGAGACCCAGTACTTA. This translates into CASSQGLAGLVETQYL.

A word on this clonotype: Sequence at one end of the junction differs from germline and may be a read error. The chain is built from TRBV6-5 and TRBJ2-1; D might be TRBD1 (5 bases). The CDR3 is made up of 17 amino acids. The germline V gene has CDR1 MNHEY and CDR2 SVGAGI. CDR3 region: CVSSYSYRPSSYDEQFF. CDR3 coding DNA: TGTGTCAGCAGTTACTCGTACAGGCCGAGCTCCTACGACGAGCAGTTCTTC.

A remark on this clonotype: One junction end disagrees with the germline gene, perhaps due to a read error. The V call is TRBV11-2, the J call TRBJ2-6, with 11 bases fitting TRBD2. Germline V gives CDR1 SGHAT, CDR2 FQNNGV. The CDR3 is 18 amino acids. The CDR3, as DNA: TGTACCAGCAGTCCAACTAGCGGGGGAGACACTGGGGCCAACATCCTGACTTTC. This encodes CTSSPTSGGDTGANILTF.